This T cell receptor (beta chain) was recorded in a study of cytomegalovirus exposure and HLA in healthy donors. For the study at large: It was reported in a later analysis that the 100 to 150 validation repertoires used the same platform as the roughly 700 first-cohort repertoires. Study observations and caveats: Generally TCR sequences proved uncommon, though certain public TCRs appeared in numerous donors. High sensitivity and specificity were reportedly achieved when the classifier diagnosed cytomegalovirus status.

On this clone: Its antigen is as yet unknown.

Profiled with immunoSEQ multiplex PCR; TCRdb holds only in-frame clones, not every one. The sample has around 130,000 clones; approximately 87% are singletons. Germline lookup yields CDR1 SGHAT and CDR2 FQNNGV. This CDR3 has 13 residues. Trimming removed 2 bases from V and 7 bases from J, with 11 bases in between. The sample comprised PBMCs. The sequence derives from a woman in her 30s in good health and CMV-seronegative. This rearrangement joins TRBV11-2 to TRBJ1-1, with D uncertain. CDR3 in amino acids: CASSLYPGNEAFF. CDR3 nucleotides: TGTGCCAGCAGCTTATACCCGGGGAATGAAGCTTTCTTT.